The 5 T cell receptor beta chains listed next were all sequenced from one sample in a study of cytomegalovirus exposure and HLA in healthy donors. PCR primers comprised 60 Vbeta and 13 Jbeta primers. Libraries were prepared by immunoSEQ multiplex PCR; TCRdb keeps only in-frame clonotypes and omits some of them. The sample yields over 250,000 clones, more than 55% seen once. Sequencing used PBMCs. These receptors came from a female donor in good health and CMV-seronegative.

The genes are TRBV28 and TRBJ1-5; 7 bases align to TRBD1. Losses at the gene ends were 8 bases for V and 4 bases for J; bases not matched to a gene: 11. From germline, CDR1 is MDHEN and CDR2 SYDVKM. The CDR3 loop spans 15 amino acids. CDR3 protein: CASFSATGRNQPQHF. CDR3 nucleotide sequence: TGTGCCAGCTTCTCCGCGACAGGGAGGAATCAGCCCCAGCATTTT.

As regards this clone: One junction end does not reproduce the germline sequence, and a read error may be involved. The chain carries TRBV7-7 and TRBJ2-1, with 8 positions matching TRBD2. This CDR3 has 15 amino acids. Germline CDR1 reads SSHAT; CDR2 reads FNYEAQ (reference sequence). The chain's CDR3 is CASSLGLAWSNEQFF. CDR3 nucleotides: TGTGCTAGCAGTCTTGGACTAGCTTGGAGCAATGAGCAGTTCTTC. Drawing the rest from reference TRBV7-7 and TRBJ2-1, the complete variable domain is GAGVSQSPRYKVTKRGQDVTLRCDPISSHATLYWYQQALGQGPEFLTYFNYEAQPDKSGLPSDRFSAERPEGSISTLTIQRTEQRDSAMYRCASSLGLAWSNEQFFGPGTRLTVL.

This chain links TRBV18 with TRBJ2-5; D is uncertain. This CDR3 has 13 amino acids. Trimming stripped 0 bases from V and 5 bases from J, with 7 bases between. Germline-derived CDR1 and CDR2 are KGHSH and LQKENI. The CDR3 DNA reads as TGTGCCAGCTCACCACCCGTTCTCGAGACCCAGTACTTC. This gives the protein CASSPPVLETQYF.

The rearrangement joins TRBV18 to TRBJ1-5, with D unresolved. V was clipped by 6 bases and J by 2 bases, with 14 bases between them. The CDR3 extends over 15 amino acids. CDR1 is KGHSH and CDR2 is LQKENI in the germline V gene. The CDR3 bases are TGTGCCAGCTCCCGCGGGGAGGGAGGCAATCAGCCCCAGCATTTT. As protein: CASSRGEGGNQPQHF.

About this clone: Germline and junction disagree at one end, which may indicate a read error. This chain links TRBV7-9 with TRBJ2-1; 7 nucleotides match TRBD1. CDR3 length equals 12 residues. CDR1 and CDR2 from the germline V gene are SEHNR and FQNEAQ (reference sequence). Here the CDR3 DNA reads TGTTCCAGCAGCCTGAAGACAGGGCACGGGTTCTTC. Its protein product is CSSSLKTGHGFF. The entire variable domain, with the rest obtained from reference TRBV7-9 and TRBJ2-1, is as follows: DTGVSQNPRHKITKRGQNVTFRCDPISEHNRLYWYRQTLGQGPEFLTYFQNEAQLEKSRLLSDRFSAERPKGSFSTLEIQRTEQGDSAMYLCSSSLKTGHGFFGPGTRLTVL.